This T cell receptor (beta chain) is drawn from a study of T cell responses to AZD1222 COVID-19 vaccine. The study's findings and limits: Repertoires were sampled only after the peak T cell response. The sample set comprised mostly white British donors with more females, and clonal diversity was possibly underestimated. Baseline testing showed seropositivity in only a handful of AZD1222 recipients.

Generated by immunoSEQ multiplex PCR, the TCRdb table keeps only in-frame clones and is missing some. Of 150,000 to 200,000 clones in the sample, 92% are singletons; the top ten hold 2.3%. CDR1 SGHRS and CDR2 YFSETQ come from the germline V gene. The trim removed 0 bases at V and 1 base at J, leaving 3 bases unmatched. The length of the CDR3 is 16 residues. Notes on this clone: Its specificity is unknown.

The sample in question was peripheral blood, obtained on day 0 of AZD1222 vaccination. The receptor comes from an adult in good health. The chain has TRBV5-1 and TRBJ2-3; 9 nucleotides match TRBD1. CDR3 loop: CASSLATGGGTDTQYF. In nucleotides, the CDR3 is TGCGCCAGCAGCTTGGCCACAGGGGGCGGCACAGATACGCAGTATTTT.